What follows are 18 T cell receptor beta chains derived from one specimen sequenced in a study of CXCR3-negative and CXCR3-positive naive CD8 T cells (dated by TCRdb to about 2019). TCRdb names NextSeq 550 as the instrument used. The Human TCR Profiling Kit (MiLaboratory) was used to prepare UMI-labeled 5' RACE TRB cDNA libraries. TCRdb reprocessed the sequencing reads and holds a single record per CDR3 protein sequence, with no DNA. The sample table holds roughly 86,000 distinct CDR3 sequences. The ten largest clones capture approximately 0.99% of the sample. The sample consisted of naive CXCR3- CD8+ T cells from blood. This sample's cell subset or site label indicates: CD45RO-CCR7+CD27+CD95- naive CD8+ T cells lacking CXCR3 (TNR3-). The receptors were sampled from a human donor in good health. Some clones in this sample may be carry-over from other donors' samples.

J is TRBJ2-1 and V is TRBV20-1; TCRdb designates TRBD1, a call that cannot be tested without DNA. The CDR3 contains 15 residues. Germline V lookup: CDR1 DFQATT, CDR2 SNEGSKA (reference sequence). CDR3 sequence reads: CSAWTGTEISDEQFF.

J is TRBJ1-2 and V is TRBV29-1. The CDR3 runs to 12 residues. From germline, CDR1 is SQVTM and CDR2 ANQGSEA. CDR3 residues: CSVEQNNYGYTF.

The chain recombines TRBV12-5 with TRBJ2-1; TCRdb indicates TRBD1, and absent DNA this call remains unverified. Germline values: CDR1 LGHNT, CDR2 FRNRAP. The CDR3 contains 16 residues. The CDR3 is CASGLNEGWDDNEQFF.

The chain employs TRBV5-1 and TRBJ2-1. This CDR3 has 12 amino acids. The V gene's germline CDR1 is SGHRS and CDR2 YFSETQ. The CDR3 reads CASSLRQNEQFF. The full variable domain, rest sourced from reference TRBV5-1 and TRBJ2-1, is KAGVTQTPRYLIKTRGQQVTLSCSPISGHRSVSWYQQTPGQGLQFLFEYFSETQRNKGNFPGRFSGRQFSNSRSEMNVSTLELGDSALYLCASSLRQNEQFFGPGTRLTVL.

The CDR3 loop is CASSPVALVGELFF. The V gene is TRBV5-1, the J gene TRBJ2-2; the TCRdb call, TRBD2, lacks DNA for checking. The CDR3 length is 14 residues. Germline V lookup: CDR1 SGHRS, CDR2 YFSETQ.

This chain links TRBV7-9 with TRBJ1-1; the D call from TCRdb, TRBD1, cannot be confirmed without DNA. Germline CDR1 SEHNR, CDR2 FQNEAQ (reference sequence). The CDR3 consists of 17 residues. CDR3 protein: CASSRGGAGRFDTEAFF. The complete variable domain, with remaining parts taken from reference TRBV7-9 and TRBJ1-1, reads DTGVSQNPRHKITKRGQNVTFRCDPISEHNRLYWYRQTLGQGPEFLTYFQNEAQLEKSRLLSDRFSAERPKGSFSTLEIQRTEQGDSAMYLCASSRGGAGRFDTEAFFGQGTRLTVV.

The V call is TRBV20-1, the J call TRBJ2-1. The length of the CDR3 is 15 residues. Looked up from germline, CDR1 is DFQATT and CDR2 is SNEGSKA (reference sequence). The CDR3 sequence: CSARVLGSPYNEQFF.

V usage is TRBV7-9 and J usage is TRBJ2-1; as DNA is missing, the TRBD1 call by TCRdb cannot be tested. There are 14 residues in the CDR3. Germline-derived CDR1 and CDR2 are SEHNR and FQNEAQ (reference sequence). The CDR3 loop is CASSTPKGKAEQFF.

The genes are TRBV4-3 and TRBJ1-3; checking the TCRdb D call of TRBD1 is not possible without DNA. Germline loops: CDR1 LGHNA, CDR2 YSLEER. The CDR3 extends over 15 amino acids. The CDR3 sequence is CASGDPATPGNTIYF.

V gene TRBV29-1 combines with J gene TRBJ2-1. Germline assignment: CDR1 SQVTM and CDR2 ANQGSEA. CDR3 size: 11 residues. The CDR3 here is CSAAACNEQFF.

The chain uses TRBV20-1 and TRBJ1-1. The germline V gene encodes CDR1 DFQATT and CDR2 SNEGSKA (reference sequence). This CDR3 region has 13 residues. The CDR3 here is CSAWRQVNTEAFF.

The chain has TRBV10-3 and TRBJ2-7; no DNA is available, so the TRBD2 call from TCRdb remains unchecked. There are 14 residues in the CDR3. The germline V gene encodes CDR1 ENHRY and CDR2 SYGVKD. The CDR3 is CAISATSGSYEQYF.

This chain links TRBV30 with TRBJ2-7. The germline V gene encodes CDR1 GTSNPN and CDR2 SVGIG (reference sequence). The CDR3 loop spans 13 amino acids. The chain's CDR3 is CAWSVEAYYEQYF.

The chain couples TRBV7-2 to TRBJ1-2; the TRBD1 assignment by TCRdb is unverifiable without DNA. The CDR3 extends over 13 amino acids. The germline V gene has CDR1 SGHTA and CDR2 FQGNSA. This CDR3 reads CASSLVWDPSYTF.

The chain uses TRBV29-1 and TRBJ2-5; the D call of TRBD1 rests on TCRdb alone, since no DNA is present to check it. CDR3 length equals 16 residues. The germline CDR1 and CDR2 sequences are SQVTM and ANQGSEA. CDR3 protein: CSVEGGRTQKQETQYF.

This sequence joins TRBV23-1 and TRBJ2-5. TRBV23-1 is known as an ORF, though its function is uncertain. The CDR3 contains 14 residues. The CDR3 loop is CASSNLGNQETQYF.

The CDR3 loop reads CSVEDRGGRLHSGANVLTF. The chain employs TRBV29-1 and TRBJ2-6; without DNA, the TCRdb call of TRBD1 cannot be checked. CDR3 length: 19 amino acids. Germline-derived CDR1 and CDR2 are SQVTM and ANQGSEA.

The chain has TRBV15 and TRBJ2-1. Germline V gene sequence: CDR1 LNHNV, CDR2 YYDKDF (reference sequence). The CDR3 runs 12 residues. Here the CDR3 reads CATSRDAPEQFF.